What follows is one TCR beta chain and its context. Profiled with immunoSEQ multiplex PCR; TCRdb holds only in-frame clones, not every one. This sample has around 78,000 clones, with around 94% found just once. This entry is derived from a study of control samples from healthy donors and cancer patients. This CDR3 is built from 16 residues. The V segment lost 1 base and the J segment 1 base; nucleotides outside the gene matches: 3. Germline-derived CDR1 and CDR2 are LNHNV and YYDKDF (reference sequence). The sequenced sample was blood. The chain uses TRBV15 and TRBJ2-3; 9 bases align to TRBD2. The TCR comes from a woman aged 18-35 years in good health. This chain's CDR3 is CATSRVAGGGTDTQYF. The CDR3 DNA is TGTGCCACCAGCAGAGTTGCGGGAGGGGGCACAGATACGCAGTATTTT.